The 21 T cell receptor beta chains below were found in one sample sequenced in a study of control samples from healthy donors and cancer patients. TCRdb's copy holds only in-frame clones and misses some; the assay was immunoSEQ multiplex PCR. The sample has 150,000 or so clones, about 90% seen once. The source material was blood. The receptors derive from a man younger than 45 in good health.

The gene calls are TRBV18 and TRBJ1-5; 10 positions match TRBD1. CDR1 and CDR2 from the germline V gene are KGHSH and LQKENI. The CDR3 spans 15 residues. The ends lost 4 bases at V and 5 bases at J; junction bases unmatched: 5. In nucleotides, the CDR3 is TGTGCCAGCTCACTCGCCGGGACAGGGGATCAGCCCCAGCATTTT. Translated: CASSLAGTGDQPQHF.

The chain couples TRBV5-1 to TRBJ2-7; TRBD1 aligns across 9 bases. Germline CDR1 and CDR2: SGHRS and YFSETQ. The CDR3 length is 14 residues. The junction had 6 bases not matched to a gene; V was cut back by 3 bases and J by 5 bases. CDR3 in amino acids: CASSSGQGLDEQYF. DNA for the CDR3: TGCGCCAGCAGCTCAGGACAGGGGTTGGACGAGCAGTACTTC.

The CDR3 spells CASMQGDQPQHF. The CDR3 DNA is TGTGCCAGCATGCAGGGTGATCAGCCCCAGCATTTT. The chain carries TRBV28 and TRBJ1-5; D might be TRBD1 (5 bases). The CDR3 has 12 residues. In germline, CDR1 is MDHEN, CDR2 SYDVKM. Trimming pared 7 bases from V and 5 bases from J, leaving 9 bases between.

The chain is built from TRBV28 and TRBJ2-4; D gene ambiguous. V lost 9 bases to trimming and J lost 0 bases, with 9 bases between them. Germline loops: CDR1 MDHEN, CDR2 SYDVKM. The CDR3 consists of 13 residues. DNA for the CDR3: TGTGCCAGTCCGCCCCTAGCCAAAAACATTCAGTACTTC. Its translation is CASPPLAKNIQYF.

The chain combines TRBV4-1 with TRBJ1-5; no firm D call. V lost 1 base and J lost 4, with 14 bases in between. The CDR3 totals 16 residues. Germline V gene sequence: CDR1 MGHRA, CDR2 YSYEKL. As DNA, the CDR3 is TGCGCCAGCAGCCAAGCGCCACTAAATTTTAATCAGCCCCAGCATTTT. It codes for CASSQAPLNFNQPQHF.

V is TRBV6-5 and J is TRBJ2-3; no reliable D call. This CDR3 contains 13 residues. The V and J ends lost 5 bases and 6 bases respectively, with 12 bases between them. Germline-derived CDR1 and CDR2 are MNHEY and SVGAGI. The CDR3 DNA sequence: TGTGCCAGCAGTCAGTCTGCCGGGGATACGCAGTATTTT. Translated, it gives CASSQSAGDTQYF.

The rearrangement uses TRBV7-8 and TRBJ2-7; 8 bases agree with TRBD1. V was pared by 6 bases and J by 4 bases, with 8 bases of the junction left unmatched. Germline lookup yields CDR1 SGHVS and CDR2 FQNEAQ. This CDR3 comprises 14 residues. The CDR3 region is CASRGQGWGYEQYF. CDR3 in DNA: TGTGCCAGCAGAGGACAGGGTTGGGGATACGAGCAGTACTTC.

V is TRBV6-2 or TRBV6-3 and J is TRBJ2-1; tentatively, D is TRBD2 (6 bases). Per germline, CDR1 MNHEY and CDR2 SVGEGT. Trimming cost V 1 base and J 10 bases, with 8 bases left between them. The CDR3 length is 12 residues. CDR3 protein: CASSYLLAEQFF. The CDR3 DNA sequence: TGTGCCAGCAGTTACTTACTAGCCGAGCAGTTCTTC.

The V call is TRBV28, the J call TRBJ2-4, with D unresolved. The V and J ends lost 6 bases and 2 bases respectively, with 11 bases between them. Per germline, CDR1 MDHEN and CDR2 SYDVKM. This CDR3 has 14 residues. This CDR3 is CASSGAGPKNIQYF. The CDR3 DNA reads as TGTGCCAGCAGCGGCGCCGGGCCCAAAAACATTCAGTACTTC.

The rearrangement joins TRBV12-3 or TRBV12-4 to TRBJ1-2; D might be TRBD1 (5 bases). Trimming cost V 4 bases and J 5 bases, with 11 bases left between them. The CDR3 is 13 residues long. This chain's CDR3 is CASSSDRKYGYTF. The CDR3 coding sequence is TGTGCCAGCAGTTCCGACAGAAAGTATGGCTACACCTTC.

The chain recombines TRBV7-8 with TRBJ2-2; tentatively, D is TRBD2 (5 bases). The CDR3 length is 14 residues. V dropped 3 bases and J dropped 11 bases, with 16 bases sitting between them. CDR1 is SGHVS and CDR2 is FQNEAQ in the germline V gene. This CDR3 is CASSFVRLYGELFF. The CDR3 DNA sequence: TGTGCCAGCAGCTTCGTTCGACTATACGGAGAGCTGTTTTTT. Filled out from reference TRBV7-8 and TRBJ2-2, the complete variable domain reads GAGVSQSPRYKVAKRGQDVALRCDPISGHVSLFWYQQALGQGPEFLTYFQNEAQLDKSGLPSDRFFAERPEGSVSTLKIQRTQQEDSAVYLCASSFVRLYGELFFGEGSRLTVL.

This clone has more than one count but fewer than ten. The CDR3 loop reads CATSDARDRESNQPQHF. The CDR3 DNA sequence: TGTGCCACCAGTGATGCCCGGGACAGGGAGAGCAATCAGCCCCAGCATTTT. The chain uses TRBV24-1 and TRBJ1-5; 9 bases match TRBD1. Germline V gene data show CDR1 as KGHDR and CDR2 as SFDVKD. The CDR3 loop spans 17 amino acids. V gave up 3 bases and J gave up 1 base; unmatched junction bases: 6.

CDR3: CASSYAGDTDTQYF. The DNA for the CDR3 is TGTGCCAGCAGTTACGCGGGGGACACAGATACGCAGTATTTT. The chain recombines TRBV7-9 with TRBJ2-3; 7 bases match TRBD2. The CDR3 covers 14 residues. J was trimmed by 2 bases and V by 6 bases; bases with no gene match: 5. The germline gives CDR1 SEHNR, CDR2 FQNEAQ (reference sequence). The whole variable domain, remainder taken from reference TRBV7-9 and TRBJ2-3, is DTGVSQNPRHKITKRGQNVTFRCDPISEHNRLYWYRQTLGQGPEFLTYFQNEAQLEKSRLLSDRFSAERPKGSFSTLEIQRTEQGDSAMYLCASSYAGDTDTQYFGPGTRLTVL.

The chain is built from TRBV19 and TRBJ1-2, with D possibly matching TRBD1 (5 bases). This CDR3 is built from 12 residues. Germline loops: CDR1 LNHDA, CDR2 SQIVND (reference sequence). V gave up 7 bases and J gave up 2 bases, with 8 bases separating them. The DNA for the CDR3 is TGTGCCAGTAACAGGCGGAACTATGGCTACACCTTC. This translates into CASNRRNYGYTF.

The genes are TRBV28 and TRBJ1-5; D ambiguous. The CDR3 runs 11 residues. Trimming shortened V by 6 bases and J by 9 bases, and 9 bases separated the two germline ends. Looked up from germline, CDR1 is MDHEN and CDR2 is SYDVKM. The CDR3 is CASRAHWPQHF. CDR3 nucleotides: TGTGCCAGCAGAGCCCACTGGCCCCAGCATTTT.

The chain is built from TRBV18 and TRBJ1-3; a possible D gene is TRBD1 (6 bases). Germline V gene data show CDR1 as KGHSH and CDR2 as LQKENI. V shed 2 bases and J shed 0 bases, with 11 bases lying between them. CDR3 length: 16 amino acids. The CDR3 is CASSPGDTFSGNTIYF. The CDR3 coding sequence is TGTGCCAGCTCACCAGGGGACACGTTCTCTGGAAACACCATATATTTT.

The rearrangement links TRBV5-8 to TRBJ2-7; D uncertain. V lost 0 bases and J 0 bases, leaving 7 bases between the germline ends. CDR1 is SGHTS and CDR2 is YDEGEE in the germline V gene. The CDR3 loop spans 14 amino acids. The CDR3, as DNA: TGTGCCAGCAGCTTGGAGGGCAGCTCCTACGAGCAGTACTTC. Translation: CASSLEGSSYEQYF. The whole variable domain, filled in from reference TRBV5-8 and TRBJ2-7, reads EAGVTQSPTHLIKTRGQQATLRCSPISGHTSVYWYQQALGLGLQFLLWYDEGEERNRGNFPPRFSGRQFPNYSSELNVNALELEDSALYLCASSLEGSSYEQYFGPGTRLTVT.

The CDR3 DNA follows: TGTGCCAGCAGCCTAACCCCCGGGACTAGCGGGAGGGCCTACGAGCAGTACTTC. This sequence encodes CASSLTPGTSGRAYEQYF. The rearrangement links TRBV7-6 to TRBJ2-7; 16 bases fit TRBD2. The CDR3 runs 18 residues. V lost 5 bases to trimming and J lost 2 bases; unmatched junction nucleotides: 9. Per the germline V gene, CDR1 is SGHVS and CDR2 is FNYEAQ.

This chain joins TRBV11-1 and TRBJ1-2; TRBD1 is a possible D gene (5 bases). The V end lost 6 bases, the J end lost 4 bases, and 15 bases lay between the germline ends. The V gene's germline CDR1 is SGHAT and CDR2 FQDESV (reference sequence). The CDR3 runs 14 residues. Here the CDR3 reads CASRSGHPVYGYTF. The CDR3 DNA sequence: TGTGCCAGCAGATCCGGACACCCAGTCTATGGCTACACCTTC.

This clone was detected only once. The chain links TRBV2 to TRBJ1-2; no clear D gene. Germline CDR1 SNHLY, CDR2 FYNNEI. Between the trimmed V and J ends, which lost 4 bases and 5 bases, there was a span of 14 bases. The CDR3 runs to 14 residues. CDR3: CASSVLVEVYGYTF. CDR3 in DNA: TGTGCCAGCAGTGTCTTAGTAGAGGTGTATGGCTACACCTTC.

The chain employs TRBV6-5 and TRBJ1-6; 8 bases are shared with TRBD1. The CDR3 spans 13 residues. The V segment lost 8 bases and the J segment 10 bases; nucleotides outside the gene matches: 7. Germline V gives CDR1 MNHEY, CDR2 SVGAGI. The CDR3 is CASWGQVGSPLHF. In DNA form, the CDR3 reads TGTGCCAGCTGGGGACAGGTTGGGTCACCCCTCCACTTT.